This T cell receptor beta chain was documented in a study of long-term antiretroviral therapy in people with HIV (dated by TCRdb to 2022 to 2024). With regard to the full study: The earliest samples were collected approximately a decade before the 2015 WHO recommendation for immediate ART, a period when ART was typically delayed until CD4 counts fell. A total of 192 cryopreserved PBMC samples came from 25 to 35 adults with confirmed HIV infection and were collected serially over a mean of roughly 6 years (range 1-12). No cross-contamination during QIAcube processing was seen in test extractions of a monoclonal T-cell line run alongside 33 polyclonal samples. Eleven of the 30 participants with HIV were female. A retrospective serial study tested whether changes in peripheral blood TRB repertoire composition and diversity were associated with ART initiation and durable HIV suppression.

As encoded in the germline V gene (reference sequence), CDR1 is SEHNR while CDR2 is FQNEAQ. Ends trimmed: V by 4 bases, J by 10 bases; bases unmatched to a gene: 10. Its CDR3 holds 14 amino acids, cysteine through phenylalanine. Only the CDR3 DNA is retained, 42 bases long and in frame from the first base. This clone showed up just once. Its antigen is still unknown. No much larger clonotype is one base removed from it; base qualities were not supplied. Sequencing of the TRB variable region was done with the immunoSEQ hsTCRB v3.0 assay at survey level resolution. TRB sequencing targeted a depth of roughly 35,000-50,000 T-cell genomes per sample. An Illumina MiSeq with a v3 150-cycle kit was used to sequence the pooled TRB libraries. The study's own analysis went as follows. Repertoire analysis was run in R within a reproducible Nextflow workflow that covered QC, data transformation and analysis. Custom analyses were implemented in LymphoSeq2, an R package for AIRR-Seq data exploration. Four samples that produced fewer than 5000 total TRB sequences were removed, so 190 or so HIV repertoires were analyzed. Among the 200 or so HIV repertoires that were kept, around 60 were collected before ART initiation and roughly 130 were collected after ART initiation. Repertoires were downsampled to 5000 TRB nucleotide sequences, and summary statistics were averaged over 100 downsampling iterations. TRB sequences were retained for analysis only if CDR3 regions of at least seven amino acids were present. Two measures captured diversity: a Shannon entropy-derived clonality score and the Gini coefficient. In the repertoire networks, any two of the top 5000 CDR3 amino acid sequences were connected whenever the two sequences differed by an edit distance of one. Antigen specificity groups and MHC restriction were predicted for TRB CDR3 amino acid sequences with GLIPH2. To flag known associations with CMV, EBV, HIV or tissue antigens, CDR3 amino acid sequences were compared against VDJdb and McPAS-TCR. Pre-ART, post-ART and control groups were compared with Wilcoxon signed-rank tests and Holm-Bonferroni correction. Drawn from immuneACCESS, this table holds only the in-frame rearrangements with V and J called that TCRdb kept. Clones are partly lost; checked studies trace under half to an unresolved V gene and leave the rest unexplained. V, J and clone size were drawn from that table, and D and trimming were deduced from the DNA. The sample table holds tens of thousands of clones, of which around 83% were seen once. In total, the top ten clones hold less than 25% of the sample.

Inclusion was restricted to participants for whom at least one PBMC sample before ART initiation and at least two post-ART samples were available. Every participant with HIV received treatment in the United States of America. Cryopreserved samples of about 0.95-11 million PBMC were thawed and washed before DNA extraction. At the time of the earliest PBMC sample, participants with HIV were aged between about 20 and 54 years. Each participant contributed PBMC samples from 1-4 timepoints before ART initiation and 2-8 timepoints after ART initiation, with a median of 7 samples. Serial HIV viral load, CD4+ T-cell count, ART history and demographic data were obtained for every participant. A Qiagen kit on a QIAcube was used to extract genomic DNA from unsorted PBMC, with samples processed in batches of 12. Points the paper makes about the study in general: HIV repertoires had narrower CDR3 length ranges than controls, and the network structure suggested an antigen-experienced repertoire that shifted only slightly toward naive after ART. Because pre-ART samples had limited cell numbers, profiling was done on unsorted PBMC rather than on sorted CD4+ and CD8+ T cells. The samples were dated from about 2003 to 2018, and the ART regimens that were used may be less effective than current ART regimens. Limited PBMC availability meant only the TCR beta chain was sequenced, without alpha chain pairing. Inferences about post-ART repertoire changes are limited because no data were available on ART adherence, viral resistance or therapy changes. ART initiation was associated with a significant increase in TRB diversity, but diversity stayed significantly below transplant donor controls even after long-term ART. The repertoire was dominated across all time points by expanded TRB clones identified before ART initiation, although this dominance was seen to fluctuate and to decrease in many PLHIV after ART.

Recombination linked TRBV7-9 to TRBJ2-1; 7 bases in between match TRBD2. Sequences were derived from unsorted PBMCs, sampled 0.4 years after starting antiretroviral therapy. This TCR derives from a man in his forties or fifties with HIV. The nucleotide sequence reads TGTGCCAGCAGCTCGGTGGGGGGGTCTCGAGAGCAGTTCTTC. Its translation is CASSSVGGSREQFF.